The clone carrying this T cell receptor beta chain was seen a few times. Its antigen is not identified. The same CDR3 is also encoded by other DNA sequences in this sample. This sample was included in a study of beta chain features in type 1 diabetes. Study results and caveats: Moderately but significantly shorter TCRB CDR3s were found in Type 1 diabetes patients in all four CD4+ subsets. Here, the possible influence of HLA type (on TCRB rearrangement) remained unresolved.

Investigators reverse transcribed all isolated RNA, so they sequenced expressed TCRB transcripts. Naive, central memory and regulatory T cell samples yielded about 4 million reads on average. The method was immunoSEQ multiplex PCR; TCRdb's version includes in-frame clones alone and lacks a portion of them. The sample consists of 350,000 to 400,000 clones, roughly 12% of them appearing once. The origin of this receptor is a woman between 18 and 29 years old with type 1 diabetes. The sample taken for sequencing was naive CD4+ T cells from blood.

In DNA, the CDR3 is TGTGCCACCAGCAGAGATCGAACAGGACAAGAGACCCAGTACTTC. Translation: CATSRDRTGQETQYF. J is TRBJ2-5 and V is TRBV15; D may be TRBD1 (5 bases). This CDR3 is 15 amino acids long. V dropped 0 bases and J dropped 2 bases, with 10 bases sitting between them. Germline values: CDR1 LNHNV, CDR2 YYDKDF (reference sequence).